This T cell receptor beta chain is from a study of T cells in Graves' hyperthyroidism and ophthalmopathy. This clonotype was seen ten or more times. The CDR3 contains 16 residues. The V and J ends lost 2 bases and 2 bases, in that order; junction bases with no gene match: 6. Germline assignment: CDR1 KGHSH and CDR2 LQKENI. Amplification targeted TCR beta CDR3 regions from RNA transcripts. Initially, a first-round RT-PCR of the TCR CDR3 employed the HTBI primer set. TCRdb reprocessed the multiplex PCR reads via MiXCR and lists one record per CDR3 protein. The table lists some 620,000 distinct CDR3 sequences, around 15% of them singletons, with around 4% in the top ten.

This TCR derives from a young woman with Graves' hyperthyroidism. This chain links TRBV18 with TRBJ2-5, with 9 bases matching TRBD2. Source material: blood. CDR3 nucleotides: TGTGCCAGCTCACCAGCCCTAGCGGGACAACAAGAGACCCAGTACTTC. This translates into CASSPALAGQQETQYF.